What follows describes a single TCR beta chain. What it recognizes is unknown. The study ran the assay at deep level. Clones were sequenced by immunoSEQ multiplex PCR, and TCRdb holds only the in-frame ones, with some missing. This table holds roughly 600,000 clones, 95% to 98% found once. This record belongs to a study of shared clonotypes between healthy human individuals. Study background: In total, the donors were a couple of women and a few men aged 18 to 49. A donor's plate count was three for CD4 naive and three for CD4 memory; CD8 naive had two and CD8 memory one. Study outcomes and limitations: Blood was the only sampled material, and tissue repertoires likely differ.

Germline CDR1 reads SGHDN; CDR2 reads FVKESK. With 6 bases clipped from V and 2 bases from J, the junction kept 8 bases outside the gene matches. CDR3 length equals 15 residues. It was CD45RO-negative cells, positively selected for CCR7, that made up naive CD8 cells, with terminally differentiated effector memory CD45RA+ cells excluded. V and J are TRBV14 and TRBJ2-7; 9 bases are shared with TRBD2. Input material: naive CD8+ T cells sorted from blood. The TCR originated in a man aged 30 to 45 in good health. This CDR3 reads CASRSAGGPTYEQYF. CDR3 coding DNA: TGTGCCAGCAGGTCAGCGGGAGGACCCACCTACGAGCAGTACTTC.